This entry lists 3 T cell receptor beta chains sequenced from one sample in a study of blood T cell repertoires in COVID-19 (dated by TCRdb to about 2020). Receptor amplification or capture employed the immunoSEQ multiplex PCR assay. The table comes from immuneACCESS by way of TCRdb, which keeps in-frame sequences with V and J called. Part of the clones is missing from these tables; in studies checked, under half for an unresolved V gene and the rest for unknown reasons. The sample profile shows fewer than 45,000 clones; over 80% of them were found once. The ten largest account for around a sixth of the sample. The specimen was peripheral blood. Receptors were obtained from a woman aged 25 to 39 in a cohort sampled during active COVID-19.

The chain links TRBV6-1 to TRBJ1-1, with D uncertain. Trimming took 3 bases from V and 9 from J, leaving 11 bases between them. This CDR3 spans 12 amino acids. The germline gives CDR1 MNHNS, CDR2 SASEGT. The CDR3 sequence is CASSDGGLQAFF. CDR3 coding DNA: TGTGCCAGCAGTGATGGCGGACTTCAAGCTTTCTTT.

This clone was seen once. The junction departs from the called germline gene at one end, perhaps through a read error. The chain is built from TRBV7-7 and TRBJ2-5, with 14 bases fitting TRBD2. Per germline, CDR1 SSHAT and CDR2 FNYEAQ (reference sequence). CDR3 size: 16 residues. The CDR3 coding sequence is TGTGCTAGCAGTCCTCGACTAGCGGGAGGGGTCGAGACCCAGTACTTC. Protein: CASSPRLAGGVETQYF.

CDR3 amino acids: CATSDLQSGRYEQYF. The CDR3 region has the DNA TGTGCCACCAGTGATTTGCAAAGCGGGAGGTACGAGCAGTACTTC. The chain combines TRBV24-1 with TRBJ2-7; the match to TRBD2 covers 9 bases. J lost 4 bases, V lost 0 bases, and 3 bases had no gene match. Per the germline V gene, CDR1 is KGHDR and CDR2 is SFDVKD. This CDR3 has 15 residues.